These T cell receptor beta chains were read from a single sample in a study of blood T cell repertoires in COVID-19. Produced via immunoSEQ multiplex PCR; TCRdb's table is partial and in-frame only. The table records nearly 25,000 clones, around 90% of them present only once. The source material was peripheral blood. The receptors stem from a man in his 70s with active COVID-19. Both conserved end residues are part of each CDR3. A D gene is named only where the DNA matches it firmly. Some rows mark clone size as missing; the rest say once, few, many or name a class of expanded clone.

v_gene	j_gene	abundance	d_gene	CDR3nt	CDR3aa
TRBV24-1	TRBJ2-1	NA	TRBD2	TGTGCCACCAGTGAGGAAGCGGGAATGTCCTACAATGAGCAGTTCTTC	CATSEEAGMSYNEQFF
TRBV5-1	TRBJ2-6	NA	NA	TGCGCCAGCAGCTTGGACGGGGCTGGGGCCAACGTCCTGACTTTC	CASSLDGAGANVLTF
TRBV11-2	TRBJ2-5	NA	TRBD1	TGTGCCAGCAGGACAGGGGTCCTTGGGGAGACCCAGTACTTC	CASRTGVLGETQYF
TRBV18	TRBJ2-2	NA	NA	TGTGCCAGCTCACCAAATGGCGGGAAGGTCGCCGGGGAGCTGTTTTTT	CASSPNGGKVAGELFF
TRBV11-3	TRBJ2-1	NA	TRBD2	TGTGCCAGCAGCTCTAGCGGGAGGGTTGGTGAGCAGTTCTTC	CASSSSGRVGEQFF
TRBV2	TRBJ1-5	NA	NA	TGTGCCAGCATCAGGGGAATGGGCGATCAGCCCCAGCATTTT	CASIRGMGDQPQHF
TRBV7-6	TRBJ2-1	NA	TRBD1	TGTGCCAGCAGCATCCCGGGACAGCTAGGCAATGAGCAGTTCTTC	CASSIPGQLGNEQFF
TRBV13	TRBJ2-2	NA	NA	TGTGCCAGCCGAGGCGCCTTCACCGGGGAGCTGTTTTTT	CASRGAFTGELFF
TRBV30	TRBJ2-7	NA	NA	TGTGCCTGGAGTTTAGCGGTCTCTACGAGCCGGCAGTACTTC	CAWSLAVSTSRQYF
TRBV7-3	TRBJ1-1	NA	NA	TGTGCCAGCAGCTCCCAGGGTGCCAATACCGGTGAAGCTTTCTTT	CASSSQGANTGEAFF
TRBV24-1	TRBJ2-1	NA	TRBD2	TGTGCCACCAGTGAACTAGGGACTAGCGGGAGTTTAAATGAGCAGTTCTTC	CATSELGTSGSLNEQFF
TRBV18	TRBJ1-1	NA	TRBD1	TGTGCCAGCTCACCTCCCCGGTCAGGGGGCCAACCTTTGAACACTGAAGCTTTCTTT	CASSPPRSGGQPLNTEAFF
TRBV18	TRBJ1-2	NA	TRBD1	TGTGCCAGCTCACCCCAGGGGGGGCCAGGGGGCGATTATGGCTACACCTTC	CASSPQGGPGGDYGYTF
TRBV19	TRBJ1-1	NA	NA	TGTGCCAGTAGTATTGGGGGGAGCACTGAAGCTTTCTTT	CASSIGGSTEAFF
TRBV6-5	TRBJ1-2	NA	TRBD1	TGTGCCAGCAGTTACTCGGCAGGGGGGAATGGCTACACCTTC	CASSYSAGGNGYTF
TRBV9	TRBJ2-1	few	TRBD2	TGTGCCAGCAGCGTACGGAGCGGGGGCCCTCTCCAGGAGCAGTTCTTC	CASSVRSGGPLQEQFF
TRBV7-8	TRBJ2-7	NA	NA	TGTGCCAGCAGACCTCTTCAGATCACAGACCGCCGGTCCTACGAGCAGTACTTC	CASRPLQITDRRSYEQYF